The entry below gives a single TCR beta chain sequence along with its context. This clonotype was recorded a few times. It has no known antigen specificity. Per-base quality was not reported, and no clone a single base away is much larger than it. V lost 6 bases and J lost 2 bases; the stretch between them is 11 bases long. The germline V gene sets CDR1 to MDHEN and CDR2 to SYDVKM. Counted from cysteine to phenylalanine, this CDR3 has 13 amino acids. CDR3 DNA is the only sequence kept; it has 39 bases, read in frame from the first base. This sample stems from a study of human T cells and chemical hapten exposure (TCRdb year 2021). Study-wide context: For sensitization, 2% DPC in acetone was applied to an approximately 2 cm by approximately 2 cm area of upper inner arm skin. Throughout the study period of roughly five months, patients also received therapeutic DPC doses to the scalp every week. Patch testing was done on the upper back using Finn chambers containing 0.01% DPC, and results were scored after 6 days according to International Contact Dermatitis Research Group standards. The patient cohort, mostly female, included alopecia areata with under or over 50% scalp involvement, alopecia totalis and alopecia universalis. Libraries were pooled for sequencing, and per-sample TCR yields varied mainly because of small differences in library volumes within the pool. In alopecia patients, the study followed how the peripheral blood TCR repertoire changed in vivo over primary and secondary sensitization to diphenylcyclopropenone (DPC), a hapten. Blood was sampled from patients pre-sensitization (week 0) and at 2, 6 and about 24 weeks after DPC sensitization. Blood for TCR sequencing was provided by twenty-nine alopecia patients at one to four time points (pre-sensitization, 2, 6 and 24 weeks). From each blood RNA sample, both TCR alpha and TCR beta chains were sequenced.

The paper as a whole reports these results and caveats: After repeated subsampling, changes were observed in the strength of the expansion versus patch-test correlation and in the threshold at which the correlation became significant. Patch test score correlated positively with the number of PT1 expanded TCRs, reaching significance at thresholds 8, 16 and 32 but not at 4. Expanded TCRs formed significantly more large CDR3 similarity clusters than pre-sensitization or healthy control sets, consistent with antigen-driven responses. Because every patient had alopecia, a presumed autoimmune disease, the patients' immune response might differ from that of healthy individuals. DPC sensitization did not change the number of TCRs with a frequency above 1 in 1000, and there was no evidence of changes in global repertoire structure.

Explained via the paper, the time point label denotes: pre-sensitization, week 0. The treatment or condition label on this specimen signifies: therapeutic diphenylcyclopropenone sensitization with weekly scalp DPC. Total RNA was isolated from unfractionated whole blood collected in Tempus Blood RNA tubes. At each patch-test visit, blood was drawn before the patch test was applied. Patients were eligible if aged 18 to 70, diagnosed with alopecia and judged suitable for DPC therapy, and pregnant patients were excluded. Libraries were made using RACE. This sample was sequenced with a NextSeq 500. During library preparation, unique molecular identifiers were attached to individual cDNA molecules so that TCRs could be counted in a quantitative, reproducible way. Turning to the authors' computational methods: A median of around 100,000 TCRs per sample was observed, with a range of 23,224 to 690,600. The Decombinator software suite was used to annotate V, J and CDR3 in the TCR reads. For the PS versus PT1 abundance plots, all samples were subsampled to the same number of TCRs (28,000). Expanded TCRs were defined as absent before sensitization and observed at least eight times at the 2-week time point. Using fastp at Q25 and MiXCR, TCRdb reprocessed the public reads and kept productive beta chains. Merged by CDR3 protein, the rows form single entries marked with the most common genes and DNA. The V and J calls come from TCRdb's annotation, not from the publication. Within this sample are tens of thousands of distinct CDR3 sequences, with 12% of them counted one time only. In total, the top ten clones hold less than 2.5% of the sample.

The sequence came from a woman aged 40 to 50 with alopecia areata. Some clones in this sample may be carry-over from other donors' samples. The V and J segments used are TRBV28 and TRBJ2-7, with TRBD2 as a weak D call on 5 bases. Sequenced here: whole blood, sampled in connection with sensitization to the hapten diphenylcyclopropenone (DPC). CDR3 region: CASRHLGTYEQYF. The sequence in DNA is TGTGCCAGCAGACACCTCGGGACCTACGAGCAGTACTTC.